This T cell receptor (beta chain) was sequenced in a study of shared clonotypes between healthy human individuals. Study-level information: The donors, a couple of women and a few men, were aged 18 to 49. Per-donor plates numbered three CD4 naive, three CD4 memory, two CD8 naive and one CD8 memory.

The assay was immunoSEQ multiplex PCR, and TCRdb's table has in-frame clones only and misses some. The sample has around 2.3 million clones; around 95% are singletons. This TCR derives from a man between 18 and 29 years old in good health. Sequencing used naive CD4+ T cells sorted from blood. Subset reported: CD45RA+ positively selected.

CDR3 loop: CASSVQGGQPQHF. The CDR3 coding sequence is TGTGCCAGTAGTGTCCAGGGCGGACAGCCCCAGCATTTT. This chain joins TRBV19 and TRBJ1-5, with D maybe TRBD1 (5 bases). Trimming stripped 5 bases from V and 7 bases from J, with 12 bases between. The CDR3 loop spans 13 amino acids. In germline, CDR1 is LNHDA, CDR2 SQIVND (reference sequence).